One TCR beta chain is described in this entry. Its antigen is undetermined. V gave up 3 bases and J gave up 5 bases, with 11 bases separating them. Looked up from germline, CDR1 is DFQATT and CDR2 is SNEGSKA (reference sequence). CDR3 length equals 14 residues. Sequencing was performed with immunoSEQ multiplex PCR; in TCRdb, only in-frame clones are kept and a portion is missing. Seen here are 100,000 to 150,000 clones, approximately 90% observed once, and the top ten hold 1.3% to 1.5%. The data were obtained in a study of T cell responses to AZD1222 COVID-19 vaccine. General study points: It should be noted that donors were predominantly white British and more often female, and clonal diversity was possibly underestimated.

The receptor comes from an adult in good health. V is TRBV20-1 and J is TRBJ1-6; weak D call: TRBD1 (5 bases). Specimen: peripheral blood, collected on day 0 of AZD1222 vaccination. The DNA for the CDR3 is TGCAGTGCTAGTCAGGGCTGGAATAATTCACCCCTCCACTTT. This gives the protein CSASQGWNNSPLHF.